One and the same sample provided the 26 T cell receptor beta chains below, sequenced in a study of blood T cells in healthy people across ages. The use of a sample-barcoded 5' primer and a J-beta primer mix characterized a second PCR of about 7 to 12 cycles. TCRdb passed the 5' RACE reads through MiXCR, listing each CDR3 protein once. This table holds around 870,000 distinct CDR3 sequences, less than 35% found once. Sequenced: blood. All receptors derive from a woman older than 75 in good health.

Many counts were recorded for this clonotype. This chain connects TRBV15 to TRBJ2-5; 13 nucleotides align to TRBD2. Unmatched junction bases numbered 4, after V lost 0 bases and J lost 3 bases. The CDR3 spans 17 residues. Per the germline V gene, CDR1 is LNHNV and CDR2 is YYDKDF (reference sequence). The CDR3 loop reads CATSRDRGTSGEETQYF. Written as DNA, the CDR3 is TGTGCCACCAGCAGAGATCGGGGGACTAGCGGGGAAGAGACCCAGTACTTC.

Many counts were recorded for this clonotype. The chain combines TRBV7-2 with TRBJ2-3; D perhaps matches TRBD2 (6 bases). The CDR3 has 16 amino acids. Germline CDR1 SGHTA, CDR2 FQGNSA. V lost 4 bases and J 3 bases, leaving 17 bases between the germline ends. The CDR3 here is CASSYTFTAGTDTQYF. The CDR3 DNA reads TGTGCCAGCAGCTACACTTTCACCGCGGGAACAGATACGCAGTATTTT.

In its sample, this clonotype was seen many times. V usage is TRBV24-1 and J usage is TRBJ2-1; D is undetermined. Trimming left V 5 bases short and J 8 bases short, with 9 bases between. Per germline, CDR1 KGHDR and CDR2 SFDVKD. The length of the CDR3 is 12 residues. CDR3 bases: TGTGCCACCAGTGCAGGTGGGTATGAGCAGTTCTTC. Its translation is CATSAGGYEQFF.

This clonotype was seen many times. V and J are TRBV6-2 or TRBV6-3 and TRBJ2-3; D may be TRBD1 (5 bases). Germline lookup yields CDR1 MNHEY and CDR2 SVGEGT. This CDR3 is 14 amino acids long. The germline V and J ends were trimmed by 4 bases and 2 bases, with 10 bases remaining between them. CDR3 amino acids: CASSSRTFTDTQYF. The DNA for the CDR3 is TGTGCCAGCAGTTCTCGGACATTCACAGATACGCAGTATTTT.

Points on this clonotype: This sequence may be a read error, since a much larger clone differs from it by one base. The CDR3 DNA is TGTGCCATCAGCAGGGCAAGGGTGGGGAATACGCAGTATTTT. Its protein product is CAISRARVGNTQYF. This rearrangement joins TRBV15 to TRBJ2-3; possibly TRBD1 for D (5 bases). This CDR3 comprises 14 residues. Germline assignment: CDR1 LNHNV and CDR2 YYDKDF (reference sequence).

V and J are TRBV7-2 and TRBJ2-5; D is possibly TRBD2 (6 bases). Germline-derived CDR1 and CDR2 are SGHTA and FQGNSA. Trimming removed 5 bases from V and 11 bases from J, with 21 bases in between. The CDR3 runs to 14 residues. CDR3 residues: CASSLGGVWGKQYF. DNA for the CDR3: TGTGCCAGCAGCCTAGGCGGGGTCTGGGGTAAGCAGTACTTC.

Remarks on this clonotype: This may be a read error, as it is one base from a much larger clone. The chain links TRBV6-2 or TRBV6-3 to TRBJ2-5; no clear D gene. The CDR3 is 13 amino acids. The V gene lost 6 bases and the J gene lost 5 bases, with 13 bases spanning the gap. The germline gives CDR1 MNHEY, CDR2 SVGEGT. In DNA form, the CDR3 reads TGTGCCAGCAGGTACGAGTTAGGGGAGACCCAGTACTTC. Translating it yields CASRYELGETQYF.

This clonotype was recorded at least ten times. The chain joins TRBV18 to TRBJ2-7, with a possible D match to TRBD1 (5 bases). The V end was cut by 1 base, the J end by 4 bases, with 17 bases between. The germline V gene encodes CDR1 KGHSH and CDR2 LQKENI. CDR3 length: 16 residues. The CDR3 nucleotides read TGTGCCAGCTCACCACGAGAGGTGACAGTTCATTACGAGCAGTACTTC. Protein: CASSPREVTVHYEQYF.

V usage is TRBV12-3 or TRBV12-4 and J usage is TRBJ2-4; 13 nucleotides align to TRBD2. V gave up 3 bases and J gave up 0 bases; unmatched junction bases: 8. CDR3 length: 19 amino acids. CDR3 sequence: CASSLGTSGVGGAKNIQYF. The CDR3 DNA sequence: TGTGCCAGCAGTTTGGGGACTAGCGGGGTTGGGGGAGCCAAAAACATTCAGTACTTC.

This chain joins TRBV20-1 and TRBJ2-1; D gene ambiguous. CDR3 length: 14 residues. V lost 8 bases and J lost 4, with 18 bases in between. Germline CDR1 and CDR2: DFQATT and SNEGSKA (reference sequence). The CDR3 protein is CSLRQRPYYNEQFF. CDR3 coding DNA: TGCAGTCTGAGGCAACGACCATATTACAATGAGCAGTTCTTC.

This clonotype was recorded at least ten times. The chain has TRBV25-1 and TRBJ2-4, with D uncertain. This CDR3 has 15 residues. The V and J ends lost 4 bases and 1 base respectively, with 11 bases between them. CDR1 MGHDK and CDR2 SYGVNS come from the germline V gene. CDR3 coding DNA: TGTGCCAGCAGTGGCGCATGGGGTGCCAAAAACATTCAGTACTTC. Its protein is CASSGAWGAKNIQYF.

The table lists this clonotype with many counts. The chain has TRBV9 and TRBJ1-6, with D possibly being TRBD1 (6 bases). In germline, CDR1 is SGDLS, CDR2 YYNGEE. The CDR3 runs 15 residues. V lost 0 bases, J lost 7 bases, and 11 bases lay in between. CDR3 DNA: TGTGCCAGCAGCGTAGCCGGACAGAACAATTCACCCCTCCACTTT. Translated, it gives CASSVAGQNNSPLHF.

This chain connects TRBV30 to TRBJ1-4, with D maybe TRBD1 (5 bases). The CDR3 has 15 residues. From germline, CDR1 is GTSNPN and CDR2 SVGIG (reference sequence). Trimming removed 6 bases from V and 8 bases from J, with 22 bases in between. CDR3 coding DNA: TGTGCCTGCCTGCCCTGGGACCGAGCGAACGAAAAACTGTTTTTT. It specifies CACLPWDRANEKLFF.

This clonotype was observed at least ten times. The chain uses TRBV7-2 and TRBJ2-1; D is unclear. The CDR3 spans 15 residues. CDR1 and CDR2 from the germline V gene are SGHTA and FQGNSA. V lost 3 bases and J 0 bases, leaving 9 bases between the germline ends. The CDR3 nucleotides are TGTGCCAGCAGCTTGGACCAAGGCTCCTACAATGAGCAGTTCTTC. This encodes CASSLDQGSYNEQFF.

This CDR3 is CASSLNRTPEGYTF. The CDR3 nucleotides are TGTGCCAGCAGCTTAAACAGAACCCCAGAGGGCTACACCTTC. The chain recombines TRBV7-2 with TRBJ1-2, with unresolved D. Trimming shortened V by 2 bases and J by 8 bases, and 15 bases separated the two germline ends. The CDR3 totals 14 residues. Germline-derived CDR1 and CDR2 are SGHTA and FQGNSA.

As regards this clonotype: A read error may explain this, as a much larger clone is one base away. The chain carries TRBV5-1 and TRBJ2-5; D may be TRBD1 (5 bases). The DNA end lines up better with TRBJ2-7; the J call may be wrong. The germline CDR1 and CDR2 sequences are SGHRS and YFSETQ. The CDR3 totals 14 residues. CDR3 sequence reads: CASSWAQGLDEQYF. The CDR3 region has the DNA TGCGCCAGCAGCTGGGCCCAGGGCCTAGACGAGCAGTACTTC.

A few counts support this clonotype. The chain is built from TRBV30 and TRBJ2-1; TRBD2 aligns across 16 bases. The germline CDR1 and CDR2 sequences are GTSNPN and SVGIG (reference sequence). Unmatched junction bases numbered 5, after V lost 3 bases and J lost 3 bases. The CDR3 is made up of 17 amino acids. CDR3 in amino acids: CAWRPGLAGGNYNEQFF. CDR3 in DNA: TGTGCCTGGAGACCGGGACTAGCGGGGGGGAACTACAATGAGCAGTTCTTC.

This clonotype was picked up many times. The J gene is TRBJ2-3, the V gene TRBV20-1; 8 bases are shared with TRBD2. Germline V gene lookup returns CDR1 DFQATT and CDR2 SNEGSKA (reference sequence). The CDR3 is made up of 14 amino acids. J was trimmed by 1 base and V by 5 bases; bases with no gene match: 5. The CDR3 loop reads CSAGRAGGTDTQYF. Here the CDR3 DNA reads TGCAGTGCTGGTCGAGCGGGAGGCACAGATACGCAGTATTTT.

This clonotype showed up many times. The chain couples TRBV7-2 to TRBJ2-5; D is perhaps TRBD1 (5 bases). Germline CDR1 is SGHTA and CDR2 is FQGNSA. The length of the CDR3 is 13 residues. Trimming removed 6 bases at V and 7 bases at J, with 15 bases between. The CDR3 coding sequence is TGTGCCAGCAGTTTACAGGATTTCGGGACCCAGTACTTC. Its protein product is CASSLQDFGTQYF. The full variable domain, in which reference TRBV7-2 and TRBJ2-5 provide the parts outside the CDR3, is GAGVSQSPSNKVTEKGKDVELRCDPISGHTALYWYRQSLGQGLEFLIYFQGNSAPDKSGLPSDRFSAERTGGSVSTLTIQRTQQEDSAVYLCASSLQDFGTQYFGPGTRLLVL.

The chain carries TRBV5-1 and TRBJ2-1; 8 positions match TRBD2. V was clipped by 5 bases and J by 2 bases; unmatched bases: 12. Germline values: CDR1 SGHRS, CDR2 YFSETQ. The CDR3 consists of 17 residues. Written as DNA, the CDR3 is TGCGCCAGCAGGGATAAAGCGGGGGTATTCACCTACAATGAGCAGTTCTTC. Residues: CASRDKAGVFTYNEQFF.

This chain links TRBV6-2 or TRBV6-3 with TRBJ1-1, with 7 bases matching TRBD1. V lost 2 bases to trimming and J lost 4 bases; unmatched junction nucleotides: 13. CDR1 is MNHEY and CDR2 is SVGEGT in the germline V gene. This CDR3 has 17 residues. The CDR3 protein is CASSYEQGIGVITEAFF. Here the CDR3 DNA reads TGTGCCAGCAGTTACGAACAGGGGATTGGAGTGATCACTGAAGCTTTCTTT.

This clonotype has just a few counts. A much larger clone differs from this one at a single base, so this may be a read error. This rearrangement joins TRBV7-2 to TRBJ2-3, with D hard to call. Germline V lookup: CDR1 SGHTA, CDR2 FQGNSA. The CDR3 totals 16 residues. CDR3 sequence reads: CANSPFGVTSTDTQYF. CDR3 in DNA: TGTGCCAACAGCCCGTTTGGCGTCACTAGCACAGATACGCAGTATTTT.

This clonotype was detected a few times. The genes are TRBV11-2 and TRBJ1-4; TRBD1 is a possible D gene (5 bases). This CDR3 region has 12 residues. The V gene lost 5 bases and the J gene lost 10 bases, with 11 bases spanning the gap. Per the germline V gene, CDR1 is SGHAT and CDR2 is FQNNGV. The CDR3 nucleotides are TGTGCCAGCAGCACCCGGCAGGGAAAACTGTTTTTT. Encoded protein: CASSTRQGKLFF.

The table lists this clonotype with a few counts. A much larger clone lies one base from this, so it may be a read error. The chain employs TRBV12-3 or TRBV12-4 and TRBJ2-7; D ambiguous. This CDR3 contains 13 residues. Trimming removed 5 bases from V and 10 bases from J, with 18 bases in between. CDR3 in amino acids: CASSGLPRGTQYF. The CDR3 region has the DNA TGTGCCAGCAGTGGGCTACCCCGCGGAACCCAGTACTTC.

In its sample, this clonotype was seen many times. V gene TRBV7-2 combines with J gene TRBJ1-2; tentatively, D is TRBD1 (6 bases). Germline lookup yields CDR1 SGHTA and CDR2 FQGNSA. This CDR3 has 13 amino acids. Trimming left V 4 bases short and J 7 bases short, with 13 bases between. As DNA, the CDR3 is TGTGCCAGCAGCTCGACAGGAGGTTTTGGCTACACCTTC. This codes for CASSSTGGFGYTF.

This chain joins TRBV4-2 and TRBJ2-5; weak D call: TRBD1 (5 bases). With the DNA end fitting TRBJ2-7 better, the J assignment may be wrong. Germline CDR1 reads LGHNA; CDR2 reads YNFKEQ. The CDR3 runs to 14 residues. The CDR3 sequence is CASSQDLIGDEQYF. The CDR3 bases are TGTGCCAGCAGCCAAGATCTGATAGGGGACGAGCAGTACTTC.